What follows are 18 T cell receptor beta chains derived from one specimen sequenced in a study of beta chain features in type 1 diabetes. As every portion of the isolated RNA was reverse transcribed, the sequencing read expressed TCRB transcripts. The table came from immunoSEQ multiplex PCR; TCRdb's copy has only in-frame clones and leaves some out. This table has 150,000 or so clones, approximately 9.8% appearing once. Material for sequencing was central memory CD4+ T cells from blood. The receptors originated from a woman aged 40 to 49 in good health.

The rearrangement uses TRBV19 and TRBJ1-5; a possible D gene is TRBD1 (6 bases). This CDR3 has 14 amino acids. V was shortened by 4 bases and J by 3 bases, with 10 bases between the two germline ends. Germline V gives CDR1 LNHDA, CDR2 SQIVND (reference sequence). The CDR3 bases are TGTGCCAGTAGTAATACAGGGATCAATCAGCCCCAGCATTTT. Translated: CASSNTGINQPQHF.

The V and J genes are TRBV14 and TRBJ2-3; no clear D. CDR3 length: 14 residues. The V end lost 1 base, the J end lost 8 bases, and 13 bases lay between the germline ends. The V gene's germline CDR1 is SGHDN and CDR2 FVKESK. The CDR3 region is CASSQAPGSGTQYF. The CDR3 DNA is TGTGCCAGCAGCCAAGCCCCCGGGTCTGGTACGCAGTATTTT.

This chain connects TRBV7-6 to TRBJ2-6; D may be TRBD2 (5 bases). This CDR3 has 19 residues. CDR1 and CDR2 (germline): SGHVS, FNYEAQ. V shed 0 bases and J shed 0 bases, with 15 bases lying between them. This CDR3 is CASSLAEVRPHSGANVLTF. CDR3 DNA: TGTGCCAGCAGCTTAGCGGAGGTCCGTCCCCACTCTGGGGCCAACGTCCTGACTTTC.

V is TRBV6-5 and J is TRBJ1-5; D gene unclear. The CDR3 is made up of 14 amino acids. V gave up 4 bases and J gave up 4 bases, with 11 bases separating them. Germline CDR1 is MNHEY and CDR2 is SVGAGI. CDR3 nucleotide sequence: TGTGCCAGCAGTTCCGAGGGAAGGAATCAGCCCCAGCATTTT. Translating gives CASSSEGRNQPQHF.

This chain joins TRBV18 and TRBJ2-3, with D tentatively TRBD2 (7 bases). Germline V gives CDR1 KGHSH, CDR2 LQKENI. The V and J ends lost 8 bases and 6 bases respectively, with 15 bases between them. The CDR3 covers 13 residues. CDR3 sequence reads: CASHGGPRDTQYF. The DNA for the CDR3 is TGTGCCAGCCACGGGGGGCCTAGGGATACGCAGTATTTT.

The DNA for the CDR3 is TGTGCCAGCAGTGAAATCACAGGGGCCTACGAGCAGTACTTC. The encoded protein is CASSEITGAYEQYF. The chain joins TRBV6-1 to TRBJ2-7, with 7 positions matching TRBD1. J gave up 2 bases and V 2 bases, and 3 bases lay outside the gene matches. The germline gives CDR1 MNHNS, CDR2 SASEGT. This CDR3 comprises 14 residues.

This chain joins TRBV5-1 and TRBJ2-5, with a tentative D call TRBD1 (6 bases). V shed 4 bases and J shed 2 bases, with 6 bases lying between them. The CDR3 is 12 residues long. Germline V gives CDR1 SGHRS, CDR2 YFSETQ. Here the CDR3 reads CASSRGQETQYF. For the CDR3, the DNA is TGCGCCAGCAGCAGGGGGCAAGAGACCCAGTACTTC.

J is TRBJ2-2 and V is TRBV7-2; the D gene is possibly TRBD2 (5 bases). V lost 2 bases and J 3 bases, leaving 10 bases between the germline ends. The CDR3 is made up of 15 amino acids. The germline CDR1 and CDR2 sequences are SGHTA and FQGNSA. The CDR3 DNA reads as TGTGCCAGCAGCTTAATCCGGGGTCACACCGGGGAGCTGTTTTTT. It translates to CASSLIRGHTGELFF.

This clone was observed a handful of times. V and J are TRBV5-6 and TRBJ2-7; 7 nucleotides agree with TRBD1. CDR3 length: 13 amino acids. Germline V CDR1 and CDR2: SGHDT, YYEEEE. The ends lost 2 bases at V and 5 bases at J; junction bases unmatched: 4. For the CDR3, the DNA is TGTGCCAGCAGCTTTCTAGGGGGCGACGAGCAGTACTTC. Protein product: CASSFLGGDEQYF.

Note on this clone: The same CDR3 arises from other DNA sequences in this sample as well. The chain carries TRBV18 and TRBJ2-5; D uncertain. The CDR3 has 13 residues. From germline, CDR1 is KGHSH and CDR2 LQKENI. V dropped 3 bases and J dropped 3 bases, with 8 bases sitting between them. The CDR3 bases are TGTGCCAGCTCACCGGGTGAGGAAGAGACCCAGTACTTC. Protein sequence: CASSPGEEETQYF. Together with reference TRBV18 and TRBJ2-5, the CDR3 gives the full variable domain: NAGVMQNPRHLVRRRGQEARLRCSPMKGHSHVYWYRQLPEEGLKFMVYLQKENIIDESGMPKERFSAEFPKEGPSILRIQQVVRGDSAAYFCASSPGEEETQYFGPGTRLLVL.

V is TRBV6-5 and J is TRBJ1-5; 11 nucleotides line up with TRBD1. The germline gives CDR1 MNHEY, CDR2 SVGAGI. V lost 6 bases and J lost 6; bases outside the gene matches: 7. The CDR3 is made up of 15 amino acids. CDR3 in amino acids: CASRRTGGFGQPQHF. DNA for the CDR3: TGTGCCAGCAGACGGACAGGGGGCTTTGGTCAGCCCCAGCATTTT.

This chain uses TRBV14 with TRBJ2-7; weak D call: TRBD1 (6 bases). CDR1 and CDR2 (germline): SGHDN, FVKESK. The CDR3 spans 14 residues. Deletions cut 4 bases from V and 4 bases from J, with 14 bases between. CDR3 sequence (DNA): TGTGCCAGCAGCCCCCTACAGGGCTGGTACGAGCAGTACTTC. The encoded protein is CASSPLQGWYEQYF.

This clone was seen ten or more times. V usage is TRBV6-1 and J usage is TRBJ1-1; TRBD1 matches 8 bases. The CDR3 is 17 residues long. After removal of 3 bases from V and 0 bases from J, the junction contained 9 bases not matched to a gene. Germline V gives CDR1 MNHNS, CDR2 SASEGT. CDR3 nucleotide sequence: TGTGCCAGCAGTGACGGATCGGCAGGGGGCATGAACACTGAAGCTTTCTTT. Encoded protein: CASSDGSAGGMNTEAFF.

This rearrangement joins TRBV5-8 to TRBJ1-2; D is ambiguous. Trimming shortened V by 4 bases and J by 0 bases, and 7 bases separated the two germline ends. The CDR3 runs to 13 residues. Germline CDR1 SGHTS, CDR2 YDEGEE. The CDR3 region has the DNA TGTGCCAGCAGCCTTAGTGCTAACTATGGCTACACCTTC. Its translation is CASSLSANYGYTF.

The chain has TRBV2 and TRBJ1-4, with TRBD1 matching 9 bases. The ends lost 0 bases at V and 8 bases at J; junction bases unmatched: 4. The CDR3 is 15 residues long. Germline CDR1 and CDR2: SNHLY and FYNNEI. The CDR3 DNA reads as TGTGCCAGCAGTGAAGCACAGGGGGCAGGGGAAAAACTGTTTTTT. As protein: CASSEAQGAGEKLFF.

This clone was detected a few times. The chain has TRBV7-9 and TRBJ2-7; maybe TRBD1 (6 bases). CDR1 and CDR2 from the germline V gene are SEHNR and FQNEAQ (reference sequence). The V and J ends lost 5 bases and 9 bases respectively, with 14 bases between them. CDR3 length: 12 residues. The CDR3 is CASSPDSGGQYF. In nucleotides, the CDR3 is TGTGCCAGCAGCCCGGACAGTGGGGGGCAGTACTTC.

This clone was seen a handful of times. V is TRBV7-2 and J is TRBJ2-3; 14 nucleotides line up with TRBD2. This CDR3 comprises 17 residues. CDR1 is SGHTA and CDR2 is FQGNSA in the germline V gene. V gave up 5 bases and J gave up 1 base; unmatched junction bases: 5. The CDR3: CASSPPGLAGGTDTQYF. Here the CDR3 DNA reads TGTGCCAGCAGCCCTCCGGGACTAGCGGGGGGCACAGATACGCAGTATTTT.

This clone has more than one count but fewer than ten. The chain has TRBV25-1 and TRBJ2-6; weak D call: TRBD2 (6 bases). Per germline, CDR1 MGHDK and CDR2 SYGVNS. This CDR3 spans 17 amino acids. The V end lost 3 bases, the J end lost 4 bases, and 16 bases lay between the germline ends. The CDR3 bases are TGTGCCAGCAGTGAGCTCCCCGGAGGGGAAGGGGCCAACGTCCTGACTTTC. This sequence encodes CASSELPGGEGANVLTF.